What follows are 12 T cell receptor beta chains derived from one specimen sequenced in a study of OX40 agonist ivuxolimab in advanced cancers. TCRdb's copy holds only in-frame clones and misses some; the assay was immunoSEQ multiplex PCR. Among 87,000 or so clones listed, around nine tenths were seen once. This specimen consisted of CD4+ or CD8+ T cells sorted from blood, obtained in a trial of the OX40 agonist ivuxolimab. Every receptor here comes from an adult with an advanced solid tumor such as melanoma, head and neck, liver or kidney cancer.

The chain is built from TRBV6-6 and TRBJ2-7, with 8 nucleotides matching TRBD2. This CDR3 has 15 residues. Per the germline V gene, CDR1 is MNHNY and CDR2 is SVGAGI (reference sequence). With 10 bases clipped from V and 0 bases from J, the junction kept 11 bases outside the gene matches. The CDR3 region has the DNA TGTGCCACCACTACTACTAGCGGCGACTCCTACGAGCAGTACTTC. Protein product: CATTTTSGDSYEQYF.

The chain carries TRBV7-8 and TRBJ2-3; perhaps TRBD1 as D (5 bases). The CDR3 spans 13 residues. Between the trimmed V and J ends, which lost 5 bases and 2 bases, there was a span of 8 bases. Germline CDR1 SGHVS, CDR2 FQNEAQ. The CDR3 nucleotides read TGTGCCAGCAGCCCAGGGTTCACAGATACGCAGTATTTT. Residues: CASSPGFTDTQYF. Complete variable domain (other parts from reference TRBV7-8 and TRBJ2-3): GAGVSQSPRYKVAKRGQDVALRCDPISGHVSLFWYQQALGQGPEFLTYFQNEAQLDKSGLPSDRFFAERPEGSVSTLKIQRTQQEDSAVYLCASSPGFTDTQYFGPGTRLTVL.

The chain employs TRBV25-1 and TRBJ2-1; D not certain. In germline, CDR1 is MGHDK, CDR2 SYGVNS. CDR3 length: 11 residues. Trimming removed 5 bases at V and 8 bases at J, with 7 bases between. CDR3 nucleotide sequence: TGTGCCAGCAGTCCCAAGGATGAGCAGTTCTTC. This sequence encodes CASSPKDEQFF.

The chain has TRBV2 and TRBJ1-5; a weak D match, TRBD1 (5 bases). Trimming cost V 7 bases and J 0 bases, with 10 bases left between them. The length of the CDR3 is 14 residues. Germline V CDR1 and CDR2: SNHLY, FYNNEI. The CDR3 DNA reads TGTGCCAGCACAGGGATTTATAGCAATCAGCCCCAGCATTTT. Translation gives CASTGIYSNQPQHF.

CDR3 in DNA: TGTGCCATCAGTGTTAGGGAGCAAGAGACCCAGTACTTC. Encoded protein: CAISVREQETQYF. The rearrangement uses TRBV10-3 and TRBJ2-5, with D maybe TRBD2 (5 bases). Germline V gene lookup returns CDR1 ENHRY and CDR2 SYGVKD. The CDR3 runs 13 residues. V lost 4 bases and J lost 2, with 8 bases in between.

The chain joins TRBV2 to TRBJ2-2, with D tentatively TRBD1 or TRBD2 (5 bases each). The CDR3 is 15 amino acids. Germline loops: CDR1 SNHLY, CDR2 FYNNEI. V dropped 5 bases and J dropped 1 base, with 11 bases sitting between them. CDR3 sequence (DNA): TGTGCCAGCAGTCCACTTGGGGGGAACACCGGGGAGCTGTTTTTT. This sequence encodes CASSPLGGNTGELFF.

This clone came up a few times. The chain joins TRBV5-5 to TRBJ1-2, with no clear D. The germline CDR1 and CDR2 sequences are SGHKS and YYEKEE (reference sequence). V was pared by 0 bases and J by 4 bases, with 13 bases between. CDR3 length: 15 residues. The CDR3 DNA reads TGTGCCAGCAGCTTGGAGGTGGTCCAAACCTATGGCTACACCTTC. This codes for CASSLEVVQTYGYTF.

This rearrangement joins TRBV27 to TRBJ2-7; TRBD1 matches 9 bases. This CDR3 is built from 15 residues. With 4 bases clipped from V and 1 base from J, the junction kept 5 bases outside the gene matches. The V gene's germline CDR1 is MNHEY and CDR2 SMNVEV (reference sequence). The CDR3 DNA is TGTGCCAGCAGTTCCCGGACAGGGGAGTCCTACGAGCAGTACTTC. Its translation is CASSSRTGESYEQYF.

The V call is TRBV7-8, the J call TRBJ1-2; 7 bases agree with TRBD1. After removal of 5 bases from V and 6 bases from J, the junction contained 9 bases not matched to a gene. The CDR3 covers 14 residues. Germline CDR1 is SGHVS and CDR2 is FQNEAQ. As DNA, the CDR3 is TGTGCCAGCAGCCCAACCGGGACAGATGATGGCTACACCTTC. It is translated as CASSPTGTDDGYTF.

The rearrangement links TRBV2 to TRBJ1-3, with D maybe TRBD1 (6 bases). V was shortened by 11 bases and J by 4 bases, with 12 bases between the two germline ends. This CDR3 is 12 amino acids long. Germline CDR1 is SNHLY and CDR2 is FYNNEI. The CDR3 DNA is TGTGCCGGAGCAGGGGCAGGAAACACCATATATTTT. Its translation: CAGAGAGNTIYF.

V gene TRBV12-5 combines with J gene TRBJ2-7; 8 positions agree with TRBD1. This CDR3 has 14 amino acids. Germline CDR1 is LGHNT and CDR2 is FRNRAP. Losses at the gene ends were 2 bases for V and 10 bases for J; bases not matched to a gene: 10. CDR3 sequence reads: CASGLNGPQGAQYF. DNA of the CDR3: TGTGCTAGTGGTTTGAACGGACCGCAGGGGGCCCAGTACTTC.

CDR3 amino acids: CASSEARWGLYNEQFF. The CDR3 DNA follows: TGTGCCAGCAGTGAAGCTCGCTGGGGCCTTTACAATGAGCAGTTCTTC. The chain employs TRBV6-1 and TRBJ2-1; a possible D gene is TRBD1 (5 bases). Between the trimmed V and J ends, which lost 0 bases and 4 bases, there was a span of 13 bases. CDR3 length: 16 amino acids. Per germline, CDR1 MNHNS and CDR2 SASEGT.